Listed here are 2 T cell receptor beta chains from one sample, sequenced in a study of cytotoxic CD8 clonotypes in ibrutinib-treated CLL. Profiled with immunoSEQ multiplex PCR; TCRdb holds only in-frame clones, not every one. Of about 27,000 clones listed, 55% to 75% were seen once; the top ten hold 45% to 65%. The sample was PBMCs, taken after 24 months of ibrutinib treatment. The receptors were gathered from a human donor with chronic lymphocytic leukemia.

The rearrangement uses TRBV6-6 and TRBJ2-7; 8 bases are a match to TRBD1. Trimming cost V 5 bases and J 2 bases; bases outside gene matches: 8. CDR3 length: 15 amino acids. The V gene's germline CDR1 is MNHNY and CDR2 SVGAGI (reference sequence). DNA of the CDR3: TGTGCCAGCAGTCCAACCGGGACAGGTCCCTACGAGCAGTACTTC. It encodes CASSPTGTGPYEQYF.

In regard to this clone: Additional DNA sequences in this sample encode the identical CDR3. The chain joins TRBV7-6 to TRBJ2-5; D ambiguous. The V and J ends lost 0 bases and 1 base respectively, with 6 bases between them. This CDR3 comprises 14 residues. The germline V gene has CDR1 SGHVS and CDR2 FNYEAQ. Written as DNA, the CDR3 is TGTGCCAGCAGCTTAGCGCCAGGCCAAGAGACCCAGTACTTC. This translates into CASSLAPGQETQYF. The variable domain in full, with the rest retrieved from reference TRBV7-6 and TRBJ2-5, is GAGVSQSPRYKVTKRGQDVALRCDPISGHVSLYWYRQALGQGPEFLTYFNYEAQQDKSGLPNDRFSAERPEGSISTLTIQRTEQRDSAMYRCASSLAPGQETQYFGPGTRLLVL.